This T cell receptor (beta chain) is from a study of tumor and adjacent non-tumor tissue in lung cancer. As for the study in general: Patients comprised about a dozen adenocarcinoma, a couple of squamous cell carcinoma and 1 small cell lung cancer. Some 4.2 million productive TCRbeta reads were obtained per sample on average.

Trimming stripped 0 bases from V and 1 base from J, with 26 bases between. Germline V gene data show CDR1 as SQVTM and CDR2 as ANQGSEA. This CDR3 contains 20 residues. This clonotype is labeled medium-sized. The antigen is unknown. Study observations and caveats: In normal lung, the top 100 clones were significantly more dominant than in tumor. Significantly higher TCR diversity was found in tumor than normal lung.

A modified ARM-PCR protocol with three rounds of nested PCR amplified TCRbeta. TCRdb processed the multiplex PCR reads anew with MiXCR; each CDR3 protein has one entry. This sample yields about 86,000 distinct CDR3 sequences, of which about 77% are seen a single time; 21% belongs to the top ten. RNA was extracted from bulk tissue without any cell sorting. More than 3 cm separated this lung sample from the edge of the tumor. The sequence derives from a woman between 45 and 60 years old with non-small cell lung cancer. Material: distant non-tumor lung tissue. The chain is built from TRBV29-1 and TRBJ2-3, with D possibly being TRBD1 (7 bases). CDR3: CSVEDLEGWTGGFGTDTQYF. CDR3 DNA sequence: TGCAGCGTTGAAGATCTAGAAGGGTGGACAGGAGGGTTTGGCACAGATACGCAGTATTTT.